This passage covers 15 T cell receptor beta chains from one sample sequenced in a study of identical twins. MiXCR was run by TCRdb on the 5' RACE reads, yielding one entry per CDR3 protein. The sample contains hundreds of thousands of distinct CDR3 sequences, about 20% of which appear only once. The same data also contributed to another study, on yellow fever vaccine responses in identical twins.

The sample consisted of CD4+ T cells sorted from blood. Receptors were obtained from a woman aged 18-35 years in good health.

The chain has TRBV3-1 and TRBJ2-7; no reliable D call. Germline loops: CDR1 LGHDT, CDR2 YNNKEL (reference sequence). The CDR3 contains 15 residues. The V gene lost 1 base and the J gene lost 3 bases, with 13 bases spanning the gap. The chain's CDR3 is CASSQGPGSFYEQYF. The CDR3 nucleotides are TGTGCCAGCAGCCAAGGGCCTGGGTCGTTCTACGAGCAGTACTTC.

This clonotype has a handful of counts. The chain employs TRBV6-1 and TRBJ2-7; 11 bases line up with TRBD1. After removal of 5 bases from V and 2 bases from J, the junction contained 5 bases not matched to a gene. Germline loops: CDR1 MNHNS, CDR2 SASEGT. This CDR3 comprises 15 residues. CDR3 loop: CASSRPGQGAYEQYF. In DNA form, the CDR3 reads TGTGCCAGCAGTAGACCGGGACAGGGGGCCTACGAGCAGTACTTC.

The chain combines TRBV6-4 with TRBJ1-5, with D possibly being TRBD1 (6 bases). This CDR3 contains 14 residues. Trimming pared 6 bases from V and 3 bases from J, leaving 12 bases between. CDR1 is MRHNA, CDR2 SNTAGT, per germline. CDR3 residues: CASRGTGNNQPQHF. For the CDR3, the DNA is TGTGCCAGCAGGGGAACAGGGAACAATCAGCCCCAGCATTTT.

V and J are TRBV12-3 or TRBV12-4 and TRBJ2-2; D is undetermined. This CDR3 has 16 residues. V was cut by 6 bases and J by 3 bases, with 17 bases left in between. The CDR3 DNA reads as TGTGCCAGCAGGCCCGATGGGCGGAGAGACACCGGGGAGCTGTTTTTT. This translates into CASRPDGRRDTGELFF.

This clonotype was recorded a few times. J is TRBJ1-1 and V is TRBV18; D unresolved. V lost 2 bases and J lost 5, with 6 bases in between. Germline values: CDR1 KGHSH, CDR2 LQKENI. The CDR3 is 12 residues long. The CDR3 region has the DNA TGTGCCAGCTCACCAGGGGTTACTGAAGCTTTCTTT. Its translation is CASSPGVTEAFF.

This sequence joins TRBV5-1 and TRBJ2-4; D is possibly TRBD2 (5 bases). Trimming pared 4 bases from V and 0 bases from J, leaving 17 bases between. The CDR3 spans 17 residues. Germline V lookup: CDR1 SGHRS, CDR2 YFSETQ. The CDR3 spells CASSAGLLDLAKNIQYF. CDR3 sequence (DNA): TGCGCCAGCAGCGCAGGACTTTTAGATCTAGCCAAAAACATTCAGTACTTC. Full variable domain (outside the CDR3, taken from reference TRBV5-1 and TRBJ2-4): KAGVTQTPRYLIKTRGQQVTLSCSPISGHRSVSWYQQTPGQGLQFLFEYFSETQRNKGNFPGRFSGRQFSNSRSEMNVSTLELGDSALYLCASSAGLLDLAKNIQYFGAGTRLSVL.

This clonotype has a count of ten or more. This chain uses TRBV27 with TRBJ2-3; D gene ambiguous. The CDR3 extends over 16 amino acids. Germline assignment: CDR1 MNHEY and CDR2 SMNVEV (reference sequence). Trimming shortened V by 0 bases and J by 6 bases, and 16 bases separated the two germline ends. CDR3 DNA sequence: TGTGCCAGCAGTTTATCTCGCGTGGACCGGTCGGATACGCAGTATTTT. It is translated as CASSLSRVDRSDTQYF.

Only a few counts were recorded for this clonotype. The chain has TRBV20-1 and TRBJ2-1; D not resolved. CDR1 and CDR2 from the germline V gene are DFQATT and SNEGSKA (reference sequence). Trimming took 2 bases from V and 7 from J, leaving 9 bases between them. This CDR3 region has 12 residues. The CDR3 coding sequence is TGCAGTGCTAGACGGACGACAAATGAGCAGTTCTTC. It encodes CSARRTTNEQFF.

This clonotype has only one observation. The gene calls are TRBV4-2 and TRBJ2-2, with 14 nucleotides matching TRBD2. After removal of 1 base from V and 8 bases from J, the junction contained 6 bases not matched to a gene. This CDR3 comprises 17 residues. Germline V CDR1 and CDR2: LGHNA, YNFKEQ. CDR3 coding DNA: TGTGCCAGCAGCCAAGGGAGGACTAGCGGGGGGTATGGGGAGCTGTTTTTT. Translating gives CASSQGRTSGGYGELFF.

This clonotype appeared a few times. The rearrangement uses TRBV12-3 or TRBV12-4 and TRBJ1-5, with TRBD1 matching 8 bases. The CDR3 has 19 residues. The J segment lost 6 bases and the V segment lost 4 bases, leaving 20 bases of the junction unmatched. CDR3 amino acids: CASSSFRTGTGGGSQPQHF. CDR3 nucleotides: TGTGCCAGCAGTTCATTTCGGACAGGGACGGGCGGTGGCAGTCAGCCCCAGCATTTT.

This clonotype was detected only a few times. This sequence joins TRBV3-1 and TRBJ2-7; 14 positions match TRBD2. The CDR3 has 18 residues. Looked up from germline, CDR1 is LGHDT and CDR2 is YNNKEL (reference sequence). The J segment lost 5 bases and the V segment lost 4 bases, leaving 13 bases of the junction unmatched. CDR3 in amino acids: CASSPSGTSGRRGNEQYF. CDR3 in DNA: TGTGCCAGCAGCCCATCCGGGACTAGCGGGAGAAGGGGGAACGAGCAGTACTTC.

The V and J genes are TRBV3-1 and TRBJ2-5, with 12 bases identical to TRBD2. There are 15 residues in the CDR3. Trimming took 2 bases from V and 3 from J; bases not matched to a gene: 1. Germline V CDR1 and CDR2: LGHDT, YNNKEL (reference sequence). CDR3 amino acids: CASSQRTSGEETQYF. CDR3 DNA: TGTGCCAGCAGCCAAAGGACTAGCGGGGAAGAGACCCAGTACTTC.

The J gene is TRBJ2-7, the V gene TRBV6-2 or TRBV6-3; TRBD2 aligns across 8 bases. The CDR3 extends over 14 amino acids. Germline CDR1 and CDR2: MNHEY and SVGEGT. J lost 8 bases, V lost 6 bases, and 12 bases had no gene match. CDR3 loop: CASRGTSVDIQQYF. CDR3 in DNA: TGTGCCAGCAGAGGGACTAGTGTGGATATCCAGCAGTACTTC.

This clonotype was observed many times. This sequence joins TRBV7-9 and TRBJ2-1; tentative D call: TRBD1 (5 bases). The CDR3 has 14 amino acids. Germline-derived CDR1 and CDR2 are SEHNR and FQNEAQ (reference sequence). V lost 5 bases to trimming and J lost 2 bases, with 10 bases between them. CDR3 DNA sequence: TGTGCCAGCAGCCCCCAGGGTACCTACAATGAGCAGTTCTTC. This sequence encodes CASSPQGTYNEQFF.

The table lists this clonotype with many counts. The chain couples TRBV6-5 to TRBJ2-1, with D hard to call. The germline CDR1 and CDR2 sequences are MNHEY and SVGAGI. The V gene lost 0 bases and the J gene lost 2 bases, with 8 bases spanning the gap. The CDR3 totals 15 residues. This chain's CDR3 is CASSYSGGTYNEQFF. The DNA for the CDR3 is TGTGCCAGCAGTTACTCGGGCGGTACCTACAATGAGCAGTTCTTC.